Reported below is one TCR beta chain. This clonotype was observed a handful of times. It has no known antigen specificity. No much larger clone exists at a distance of one base, and base qualities are not known. This sample is part of a study of T-cell reconstitution after alpha-beta-depleted transplantation in children (dated by TCRdb to the mid-2010s). In the study overall: T-cell immune reconstitution after TCRalphabeta/CD19-depleted allogeneic hematopoietic cell transplantation in children was quantitatively tracked in the study by means of TCR repertoire profiling.

The library was obtained by PCR. These reads were obtained on an Illumina HiSeq 2500. TCR library preparation used molecular barcoding, with unique molecular identifiers applied to normalize quantification of the TCRbeta repertoire. TCRdb itself trimmed the public reads at Q25 with fastp, ran MiXCR and retained productive beta chains. Each entry is one CDR3 protein sequence, shown with its most common DNA and genes. The sample data list roughly 120,000 distinct CDR3 sequences, and around 10% of these were observed just once. The leading ten clones occupy around 8.5% of the sample. From the cysteine through the phenylalanine, the CDR3 covers 14 amino acids. Kept here is only the CDR3 DNA, which spans 42 bases and is read in frame from base 1. Trimming costs V 6 bases and J 11 bases, and their ends lie 19 bases apart. CDR1 is given as MNHEY and CDR2 as SVGEGT, both from the germline V gene.

This sequence was found in a human donor who donated a stem cell graft to a child with acute lymphoblastic leukemia. The sample was PBMCs from the stem cell graft donor, taken from the stem cell graft. The chain is made from TRBV6-2 or TRBV6-3 and TRBJ2-2, with the D gene not clear enough to name. The bases read TGTGCCAGCAGCCTTAATTACTTGTCCCCTGAGCTGTTTTTT. Its amino acids are CASSLNYLSPELFF.